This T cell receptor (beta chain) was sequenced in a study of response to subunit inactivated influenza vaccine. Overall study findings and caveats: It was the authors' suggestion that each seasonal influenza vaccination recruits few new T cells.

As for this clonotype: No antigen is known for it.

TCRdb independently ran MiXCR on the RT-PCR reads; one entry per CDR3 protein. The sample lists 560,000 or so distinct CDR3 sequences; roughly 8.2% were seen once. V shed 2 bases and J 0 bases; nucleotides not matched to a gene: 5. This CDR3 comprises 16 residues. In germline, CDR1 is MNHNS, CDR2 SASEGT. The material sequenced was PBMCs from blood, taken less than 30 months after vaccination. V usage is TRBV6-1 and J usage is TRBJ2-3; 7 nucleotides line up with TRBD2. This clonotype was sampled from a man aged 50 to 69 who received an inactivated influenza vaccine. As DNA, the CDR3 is TGTGCCAGCAGTGAAATGACTAGCCTTAGCACAGATACGCAGTATTTT. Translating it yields CASSEMTSLSTDTQYF.